This TCR beta chain was identified during a study of blood T cell repertoires in COVID-19. Turning to the study itself: T cells, B-cell-depleted T cells, or PBMCs provided the cDNA or gDNA that served as material.

Sequenced by immunoSEQ multiplex PCR; TCRdb stores in-frame clones only, minus some. The sample lists some 320,000 clones, around nine tenths seen once, with 2.6% in the top ten. Germline V gives CDR1 SGHTS, CDR2 YDEGEE. CDR3 length: 13 residues. V was pared by 1 base and J by 7 bases, with 9 bases between. This TCR derives from a man in his 60s who had recovered from COVID-19. J is TRBJ2-1 and V is TRBV5-8, with D possibly TRBD1 on 6 matching bases. The specimen sequenced was PBMCs or T cells enriched from blood (not recorded which). This CDR3 is CASSLQGTNEQFF. The CDR3 DNA reads as TGTGCCAGCAGCTTGCAGGGGACGAATGAGCAGTTCTTC.